Following are 5 T cell receptor beta chains from one sample sequenced in a study of cytomegalovirus exposure and HLA in healthy donors. Primers included in the PCR were 60 Vbeta and 13 Jbeta primers. The assay was immunoSEQ multiplex PCR, and TCRdb's table has in-frame clones only and misses some. There are about 150,000 clones in the sample; less than 85% occur only once, and roughly 6% lies in the top ten. Sequencing input: PBMCs. These receptors were taken from a man aged 50 to 60 in good health and CMV-seropositive.

This clone was counted once. The chain employs TRBV11-2 and TRBJ2-1; no definite D call. Trimming pared 6 bases from V and 10 bases from J, leaving 13 bases between. The CDR3 length is 12 residues. Germline assignment: CDR1 SGHAT and CDR2 FQNNGV. CDR3 region: CASRPNSWEQFF. CDR3 coding DNA: TGTGCCAGCAGGCCCAATAGTTGGGAGCAGTTCTTC. Drawing the rest from reference TRBV11-2 and TRBJ2-1, the complete variable domain is EAGVAQSPRYKIIEKRQSVAFWCNPISGHATLYWYQQILGQGPKLLIQFQNNGVVDDSQLPKDRFSAERLKGVDSTLKIQPAKLEDSAVYLCASRPNSWEQFFGPGTRLTVL.

The J gene is TRBJ1-5, the V gene TRBV19; D might be TRBD1 (6 bases). The V gene lost 3 bases and the J gene lost 0 bases, with 15 bases spanning the gap. This CDR3 has 17 residues. Germline loops: CDR1 LNHDA, CDR2 SQIVND (reference sequence). The CDR3 is CASSIHGARGSNQPQHF. For the CDR3, the DNA is TGTGCCAGTAGTATCCACGGGGCCAGGGGTAGCAATCAGCCCCAGCATTTT.

The genes are TRBV7-2 and TRBJ2-7; D perhaps matches TRBD2 (6 bases). The germline V gene has CDR1 SGHTA and CDR2 FQGNSA. With 0 bases removed from V and 3 bases from J, the gap between germline ends came to 9 bases. The CDR3 consists of 14 residues. CDR3 coding DNA: TGTGCCAGCAGCTTAGCCCGGGGGAACTACGAGCAGTACTTC. It is translated as CASSLARGNYEQYF.

V and J are TRBV2 and TRBJ2-3; TRBD2 matches at 7 bases. From germline, CDR1 is SNHLY and CDR2 FYNNEI. The ends lost 4 bases at V and 1 base at J; junction bases unmatched: 2. This CDR3 is 14 amino acids long. The chain's CDR3 is CASSAAGGTDTQYF. Here the CDR3 DNA reads TGTGCCAGCAGTGCGGCGGGAGGCACAGATACGCAGTATTTT.

The V and J genes are TRBV5-1 and TRBJ2-5, with 14 bases lining up with TRBD2. CDR1 is SGHRS, CDR2 YFSETQ, per germline. The CDR3 runs 13 residues. The V segment lost 4 bases and the J segment 14 bases; nucleotides outside the gene matches: 7. Here the CDR3 DNA reads TGCGCCAGCAGCCCCGGGACTAGCGGGAGTGGATACTTC. This sequence encodes CASSPGTSGSGYF.